These 6 T cell receptor beta chains came from one sample sequenced in a study of shared clonotypes between healthy human individuals. Some clones are missing from TCRdb's copy, which holds only in-frame ones; the method was immunoSEQ multiplex PCR. Among about 2 million clones listed, about 94% were seen once. Terminally differentiated effector memory CD45RA+ cells were excluded from the naive CD8 cells, which were CD45RO-negative and positively selected for CCR7. The source material was naive CD8+ T cells sorted from blood. The receptors here all came from a man aged 18 to 29 in good health.

The chain employs TRBV7-9 and TRBJ2-7; 10 bases align to TRBD2. The CDR3 extends over 14 amino acids. Germline CDR1 and CDR2: SEHNR and FQNEAQ (reference sequence). V shed 4 bases, J shed 5 bases, and the junction held 5 bases outside the gene matches. The CDR3 DNA follows: TGTGCCAGCAGCTACTCCGGGACTAGCGACGAGCAGTACTTC. Translating it yields CASSYSGTSDEQYF.

V usage is TRBV6-5 and J usage is TRBJ2-1, with D unresolved. The CDR3 consists of 15 residues. V lost 2 bases and J 5 bases, leaving 13 bases between the germline ends. CDR1 is MNHEY and CDR2 is SVGAGI in the germline V gene. CDR3 in DNA: TGTGCCAGCAGTTACCGTTTTGCTCACGACAATGAGCAGTTCTTC. Its protein is CASSYRFAHDNEQFF.

The rearrangement joins TRBV5-4 to TRBJ1-3; D remains ambiguous. Trimming left V 0 bases short and J 0 bases short, with 4 bases between. Per germline, CDR1 SGHNT and CDR2 YYREEE (reference sequence). The CDR3 is 14 amino acids. CDR3 protein: CASSLEISGNTIYF. The CDR3 region has the DNA TGTGCCAGCAGCTTGGAGATCTCTGGAAACACCATATATTTT.

Regarding this clone: Other DNA sequences in the sample encode the same CDR3. The V gene is TRBV2, the J gene TRBJ2-7; 7 nucleotides match TRBD2. In germline, CDR1 is SNHLY, CDR2 FYNNEI. The trim removed 6 bases at V and 0 bases at J, leaving 5 bases unmatched. CDR3 length: 14 amino acids. DNA of the CDR3: TGTGCCAGCAGCCTAGCGGCAAGCTCCTACGAGCAGTACTTC. Its protein is CASSLAASSYEQYF.

This chain connects TRBV7-3 to TRBJ2-1, with 9 positions matching TRBD1. V was clipped by 5 bases and J by 5 bases; unmatched bases: 7. This CDR3 has 15 amino acids. The germline gives CDR1 SGHTA, CDR2 FQGTGA. The CDR3, as DNA: TGTGCCAGCAGCCGACAGGGGGACCCCAACAATGAGCAGTTCTTC. The encoded protein is CASSRQGDPNNEQFF.

The chain joins TRBV27 to TRBJ2-3; 7 bases are shared with TRBD2. The CDR3 spans 14 residues. Germline V gene data show CDR1 as MNHEY and CDR2 as SMNVEV (reference sequence). The junction had 4 bases not matched to a gene; V was cut back by 6 bases and J by 1 base. The chain's CDR3 is CASRIRGGTDTQYF. DNA of the CDR3: TGTGCCAGCAGGATACGGGGGGGCACAGATACGCAGTATTTT.